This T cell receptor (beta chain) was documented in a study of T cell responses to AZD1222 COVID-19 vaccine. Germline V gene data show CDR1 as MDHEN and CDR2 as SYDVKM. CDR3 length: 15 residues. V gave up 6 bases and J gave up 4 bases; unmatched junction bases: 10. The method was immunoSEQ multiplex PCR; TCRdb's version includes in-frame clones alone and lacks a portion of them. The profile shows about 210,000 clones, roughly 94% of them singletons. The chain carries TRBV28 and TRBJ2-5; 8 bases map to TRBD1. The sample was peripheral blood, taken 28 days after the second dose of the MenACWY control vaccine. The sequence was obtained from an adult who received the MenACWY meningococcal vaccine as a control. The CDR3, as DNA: TGTGCCAGCAGCTCCGGGCAGGGGGCAGGAGAGACCCAGTACTTC. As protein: CASSSGQGAGETQYF.